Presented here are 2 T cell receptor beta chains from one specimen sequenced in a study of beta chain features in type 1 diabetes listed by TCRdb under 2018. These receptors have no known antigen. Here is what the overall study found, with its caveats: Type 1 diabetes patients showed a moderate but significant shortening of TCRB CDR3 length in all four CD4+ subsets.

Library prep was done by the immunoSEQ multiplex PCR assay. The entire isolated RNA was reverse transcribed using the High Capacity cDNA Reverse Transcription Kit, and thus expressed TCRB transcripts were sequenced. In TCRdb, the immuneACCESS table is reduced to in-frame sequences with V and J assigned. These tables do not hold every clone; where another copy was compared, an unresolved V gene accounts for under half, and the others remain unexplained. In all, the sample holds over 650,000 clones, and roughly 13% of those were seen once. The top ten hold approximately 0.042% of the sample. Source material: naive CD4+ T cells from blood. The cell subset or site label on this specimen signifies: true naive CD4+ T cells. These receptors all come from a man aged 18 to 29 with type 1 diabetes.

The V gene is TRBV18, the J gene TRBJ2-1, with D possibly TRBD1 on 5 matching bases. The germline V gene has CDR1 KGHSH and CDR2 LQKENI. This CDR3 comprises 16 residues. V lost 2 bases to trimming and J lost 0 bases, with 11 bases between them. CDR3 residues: CASSPWSGNSYNEQFF. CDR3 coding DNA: TGTGCCAGCTCACCATGGTCAGGGAACTCCTACAATGAGCAGTTCTTC.

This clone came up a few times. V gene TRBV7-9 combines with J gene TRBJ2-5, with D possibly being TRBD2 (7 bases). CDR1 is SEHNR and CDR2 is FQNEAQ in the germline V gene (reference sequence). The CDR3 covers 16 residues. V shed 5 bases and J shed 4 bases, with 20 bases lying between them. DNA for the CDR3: TGTGCCAGCAGCCCCAGCCGGACTAGGGGGGTAGAGACCCAGTACTTC. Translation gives CASSPSRTRGVETQYF.